Detailed here is one T cell receptor beta chain. Its specificity is not known. The CDR3 totals 15 residues. Germline CDR1 DFQATT, CDR2 SNEGSKA (reference sequence). V was pared by 1 base and J by 2 bases, with 4 bases of the junction left unmatched. The source of the sample is a study of response to subunit inactivated influenza vaccine. General study findings and limits: The study's authors posited that every seasonal influenza vaccination enlists few new T cells.

TCRdb ran MiXCR on the RT-PCR reads and lists one entry per CDR3 protein. This repertoire shows 450,000 to 600,000 distinct CDR3 sequences, about 7.2% found once; its top ten account for about an eighth. The sequence came from a man between 50 and 75 years old who received an inactivated influenza vaccine. The material sequenced was PBMCs from blood, taken 23 months after vaccination. V gene TRBV20-1 combines with J gene TRBJ1-5; 8 nucleotides align to TRBD1. This chain's CDR3 is CSARVPGQGNQPQHF. CDR3 DNA sequence: TGCAGTGCTAGAGTCCCGGGACAGGGCAATCAGCCCCAGCATTTT.